A single sample gave rise to the 29 T cell receptor beta chains below, sequenced in a study of shared clonotypes between healthy human individuals. Clones were read by immunoSEQ multiplex PCR, and TCRdb kept only the in-frame ones, dropping some. The sample comprises some 95,000 clones, less than 80% of which are singletons, and about 45% rests with the top ten. The sample comprised memory CD8+ T cells sorted from blood. The subset was: CD45RO+ cells pooled with CCR7-negative TemRA cells. These TCRs come from a man younger than 40 in good health.

The V call is TRBV7-9, the J call TRBJ1-1; the match to TRBD1 covers 12 bases. After removal of 5 bases from V and 10 bases from J, the junction contained 17 bases not matched to a gene. CDR1 SEHNR and CDR2 FQNEAQ come from the germline V gene (reference sequence). This CDR3 is built from 17 residues. CDR3 DNA sequence: TGTGCCAGCAGCCGTGGGGACAGGGGGCGAGAGTCGATAGGAGCTTTCTTT. Protein: CASSRGDRGRESIGAFF.

V and J are TRBV7-2 and TRBJ1-4; D unclear. The CDR3 has 15 amino acids. Trimming removed 0 bases at V and 8 bases at J, with 13 bases between. The germline gives CDR1 SGHTA, CDR2 FQGNSA. The CDR3 sequence: CASSLAVNGWEKLFF. In nucleotides, the CDR3 is TGTGCCAGCAGCTTAGCGGTCAACGGGTGGGAAAAACTGTTTTTT.

J is TRBJ1-1 and V is TRBV5-1; no firm D call. V lost 4 bases to trimming and J lost 8 bases, with 18 bases between them. Germline assignment: CDR1 SGHRS and CDR2 YFSETQ. The CDR3 contains 14 residues. The CDR3 here is CASSKERIVDEAFF. CDR3 DNA: TGCGCCAGCAGCAAAGAACGGATCGTAGACGAAGCTTTCTTT. Variable domain in full (rest from reference TRBV5-1 and TRBJ1-1): KAGVTQTPRYLIKTRGQQVTLSCSPISGHRSVSWYQQTPGQGLQFLFEYFSETQRNKGNFPGRFSGRQFSNSRSEMNVSTLELGDSALYLCASSKERIVDEAFFGQGTRLTVV.

The chain uses TRBV5-6 and TRBJ2-2; 9 bases are shared with TRBD2. J was trimmed by 3 bases and V by 4 bases; bases with no gene match: 1. This CDR3 region has 14 residues. The germline gives CDR1 SGHDT, CDR2 YYEEEE. The CDR3 protein is CASSRTSDTGELFF. In nucleotides, the CDR3 is TGTGCCAGCAGCCGGACTAGCGACACCGGGGAGCTGTTTTTT.

The table lists this clone with a count of one. The chain has TRBV19 and TRBJ2-7, with D possibly matching TRBD1 (5 bases). The CDR3 consists of 13 residues. Germline assignment: CDR1 LNHDA and CDR2 SQIVND (reference sequence). V lost 5 bases and J 6 bases, leaving 14 bases between the germline ends. In nucleotides, the CDR3 is TGTGCCAGTAGTCTTAGGGGATCAAGCGAGCAGTACTTC. This codes for CASSLRGSSEQYF.

The rearrangement joins TRBV28 to TRBJ1-1; D perhaps matches TRBD1 (5 bases). Germline CDR1 and CDR2: MDHEN and SYDVKM. Deletions cut 3 bases from V and 1 base from J, with 6 bases between. The CDR3 loop spans 13 amino acids. CDR3 loop: CASSFTGNTEAFF. DNA for the CDR3: TGTGCCAGCAGTTTTACAGGGAACACTGAAGCTTTCTTT.

This sequence joins TRBV5-1 and TRBJ2-3, with 10 bases identical to TRBD2. From germline, CDR1 is SGHRS and CDR2 YFSETQ. V gave up 4 bases and J gave up 2 bases; unmatched junction bases: 10. This CDR3 spans 17 amino acids. CDR3 in amino acids: CASSRYGLADITDTQYF. Written as DNA, the CDR3 is TGCGCCAGCAGCCGATACGGACTAGCGGATATCACAGATACGCAGTATTTT.

This chain connects TRBV4-1 to TRBJ2-1; 7 bases are a match to TRBD2. The CDR3 totals 17 residues. CDR1 and CDR2 from the germline V gene are MGHRA and YSYEKL. Trimming at V came to 1 base and at J to 0 bases, leaving 6 bases not matched to a gene. CDR3 residues: CASSQVPGLSSYNEQFF. The CDR3 DNA follows: TGCGCCAGCAGCCAAGTACCGGGACTAAGCTCCTACAATGAGCAGTTCTTC.

This clone was seen a few times. The chain has TRBV10-3 and TRBJ1-1; 9 nucleotides agree with TRBD1. Unmatched junction bases numbered 5, after V lost 0 bases and J lost 6 bases. The CDR3 loop spans 15 amino acids. Germline CDR1 ENHRY, CDR2 SYGVKD. The CDR3 DNA follows: TGTGCCATCAGTGAGTCGGGACAGGGAAACGCTGAAGCTTTCTTT. This encodes CAISESGQGNAEAFF.

The chain joins TRBV6-6 to TRBJ2-1; a possible D gene is TRBD2 (5 bases). Germline values: CDR1 MNHNY, CDR2 SVGAGI (reference sequence). V lost 8 bases, J lost 4 bases, and 12 bases lay in between. The CDR3 consists of 13 residues. CDR3 sequence: CASCRDSYNEQFF. The DNA for the CDR3 is TGTGCCAGCTGTCGGGATTCATACAATGAGCAGTTCTTC.

This rearrangement joins TRBV7-2 to TRBJ2-2; TRBD2 aligns across 8 bases. J lost 4 bases, V lost 6 bases, and 4 bases had no gene match. The CDR3 is 14 amino acids. Germline CDR1 is SGHTA and CDR2 is FQGNSA. CDR3 DNA: TGTGCCAGCAGGGTAGCGGGGCCCACCGGGGAGCTGTTTTTT. Its translation: CASRVAGPTGELFF.

The J gene is TRBJ2-7, the V gene TRBV6-5; D might be TRBD2 (5 bases). The V end was cut by 0 bases, the J end by 0 bases, with 9 bases between. CDR3 size: 15 residues. From germline, CDR1 is MNHEY and CDR2 SVGAGI. DNA for the CDR3: TGTGCCAGCAGTTACTCGCGGGCGAGCTCCTACGAGCAGTACTTC. It is translated as CASSYSRASSYEQYF.

This chain uses TRBV5-1 with TRBJ1-3, with unresolved D. Trimming pared 0 bases from V and 1 base from J, leaving 5 bases between. The germline V gene encodes CDR1 SGHRS and CDR2 YFSETQ. This CDR3 comprises 14 residues. The chain's CDR3 is CASSLAGSGNTIYF. CDR3 nucleotides: TGCGCCAGCAGCTTGGCGGGATCTGGAAACACCATATATTTT.

The V and J genes are TRBV10-1 and TRBJ2-3; 9 positions match TRBD2. CDR3 size: 15 residues. V trimming: 3 bases; J trimming: 0 bases; junction bases outside the gene matches: 1. The germline V gene has CDR1 WNHNN and CDR2 SYGVQD (reference sequence). The CDR3: CASSEGTSSTDTQYF. In nucleotides, the CDR3 is TGCGCCAGCAGTGAAGGGACTAGCAGCACAGATACGCAGTATTTT.

The chain uses TRBV5-6 and TRBJ2-7; possible D gene TRBD2, 6 bases. Germline V gene sequence: CDR1 SGHDT, CDR2 YYEEEE. This CDR3 has 13 amino acids. Trimming stripped 4 bases from V and 5 bases from J, with 13 bases between. In nucleotides, the CDR3 is TGTGCCAGCAGCCTCGGGCGCGGGGACGAGCAGTACTTC. Encoded protein: CASSLGRGDEQYF.

This clone was seen ten or more times. The chain carries TRBV27 and TRBJ2-1, with TRBD2 identical over 13 bases. Unmatched junction bases numbered 4, after V lost 8 bases and J lost 0 bases. Germline V CDR1 and CDR2: MNHEY, SMNVEV (reference sequence). This CDR3 has 16 residues. This CDR3 reads CASALAGGASYNEQFF. The CDR3 DNA reads as TGTGCCAGCGCACTAGCGGGAGGGGCCTCCTACAATGAGCAGTTCTTC.

This clone was seen only a few times. J is TRBJ1-1 and V is TRBV29-1; D gene uncertain. Germline values: CDR1 SQVTM, CDR2 ANQGSEA. The V end was cut by 7 bases, the J end by 9 bases, with 15 bases between. This CDR3 is built from 11 residues. The CDR3: CSGLMLGKAFF. For the CDR3, the DNA is TGCAGCGGCCTCATGCTGGGCAAAGCTTTCTTT.

The CDR3 is CASSQEMGQPQHF. CDR3 DNA sequence: TGCGCCAGCAGCCAAGAGATGGGTCAGCCCCAGCATTTT. The chain combines TRBV4-3 with TRBJ1-5; D unresolved. With 0 bases removed from V and 6 bases from J, the gap between germline ends came to 6 bases. Germline V gene lookup returns CDR1 LGHNA and CDR2 YSLEER. This CDR3 has 13 amino acids.

A remark on this clone: An end of the junction differs from the germline gene, which may be a read error. The chain couples TRBV29-1 to TRBJ2-1; TRBD2 might be the D (6 bases). The CDR3 is 15 amino acids. CDR1 and CDR2 from the germline V gene are SQVTM and ANQGSEA. CDR3 loop: CSVVGTGASNNEQFF. CDR3 DNA sequence: TGCAGCGTTGTAGGTACGGGAGCCTCCAACAATGAGCAGTTCTTC.

This chain uses TRBV7-9 with TRBJ1-1; 7 nucleotides line up with TRBD1. The CDR3 totals 18 residues. CDR1 is SEHNR, CDR2 FQNEAQ, per germline (reference sequence). V was clipped by 5 bases and J by 3 bases; unmatched bases: 18. CDR3 loop: CASSPWVTGLGEDTEAFF. The CDR3 coding sequence is TGTGCCAGCAGCCCCTGGGTGACAGGGCTTGGAGAGGACACTGAAGCTTTCTTT.

The chain joins TRBV9 to TRBJ2-1; possibly TRBD2 for D (5 bases). Per germline, CDR1 SGDLS and CDR2 YYNGEE. V lost 1 base and J lost 9, with 14 bases in between. This CDR3 has 14 amino acids. The CDR3 DNA reads TGTGCCAGCAGCGTAACCAGCGAGGCGGGTGAGCAGTTCTTC. Translation gives CASSVTSEAGEQFF.

The chain recombines TRBV27 with TRBJ2-3; TRBD2 might be the D (5 bases). This CDR3 comprises 14 residues. Germline loops: CDR1 MNHEY, CDR2 SMNVEV (reference sequence). V was trimmed by 4 bases and J by 4 bases, leaving 12 bases between them. The CDR3 coding sequence is TGTGCCAGCAGTTCTTCTAGCATCGCAGATACGCAGTATTTT. As protein: CASSSSSIADTQYF.

The CDR3 sequence is CASSYSPTGSNEQFF. The CDR3 DNA reads as TGTGCCAGCAGTTACTCCCCGACAGGATCCAATGAGCAGTTCTTC. V usage is TRBV6-6 and J usage is TRBJ2-1, with TRBD1 as a possible D gene (6 bases). The CDR3 loop spans 15 amino acids. Trimming took 0 bases from V and 6 from J, leaving 12 bases between them. Germline CDR1 is MNHNY and CDR2 is SVGAGI (reference sequence).

The chain recombines TRBV28 with TRBJ1-2; D is perhaps TRBD1 (5 bases). The CDR3 runs to 15 residues. Germline lookup yields CDR1 MDHEN and CDR2 SYDVKM. V was clipped by 1 base and J by 7 bases, with 16 bases between them. The CDR3 DNA reads as TGTGCCAGCAGTTTATCTTCTTGGGGCTCGTTTGGCTACACCTTC. Translation: CASSLSSWGSFGYTF.

V is TRBV19 and J is TRBJ2-7, with D possibly TRBD2 on 5 matching bases. From germline, CDR1 is LNHDA and CDR2 SQIVND (reference sequence). CDR3 length equals 11 residues. Trimming left V 5 bases short and J 3 bases short, with 5 bases between. CDR3 nucleotide sequence: TGTGCCAGTAGTGGAGGCTACGAGCAGTACTTC. Amino acid sequence: CASSGGYEQYF.

This clone was found many times. The chain has TRBV7-6 and TRBJ1-5; D ambiguous. The V end was cut by 1 base, the J end by 3 bases, with 10 bases between. The CDR3 is 15 residues long. CDR1 is SGHVS, CDR2 FNYEAQ, per germline. This chain's CDR3 is CASSLELGINQPQHF. CDR3 in DNA: TGTGCCAGCAGCTTAGAGTTAGGGATCAATCAGCCCCAGCATTTT.

This clone has only a few counts. The sample has other DNA sequences that encode this CDR3 too. The chain recombines TRBV27 with TRBJ2-3, with D uncertain. The CDR3 extends over 12 amino acids. Trimming took 1 base from V and 6 from J, leaving 5 bases between them. Germline CDR1 and CDR2: MNHEY and SMNVEV (reference sequence). CDR3 nucleotides: TGTGCCAGCAGTTTATTGGGGGATACGCAGTATTTT. It codes for CASSLLGDTQYF.

This clone came up a few times. The V gene is TRBV6-1, the J gene TRBJ2-3; 7 nucleotides agree with TRBD2. This CDR3 spans 15 amino acids. In germline, CDR1 is MNHNS, CDR2 SASEGT. With V trimmed by 4 bases and J by 0 bases, 4 bases remained unmatched. CDR3 in amino acids: CASSVASGSTDTQYF. The DNA of the CDR3 is TGTGCCAGCAGTGTCGCTAGCGGTAGCACAGATACGCAGTATTTT.

This clone was observed a few times. The rearrangement uses TRBV28 and TRBJ1-2; possibly TRBD1 for D (6 bases). The CDR3 loop spans 13 amino acids. Trimming removed 2 bases at V and 8 bases at J, with 12 bases between. CDR1 MDHEN and CDR2 SYDVKM come from the germline V gene. The CDR3 DNA reads as TGTGCCAGCAGTTTAGGGGGGGCACGGGGCTACACCTTC. This gives the protein CASSLGGARGYTF.